This TCR beta chain was obtained from a study of T cells in localized non-small cell lung cancer. Study results and caveats: Adjacent uninvolved lung had the highest clonality, suggesting focused antigen responses.

Remarks on this clone: What it recognizes is unknown.

CDR1 is KGHSH and CDR2 is LQKENI in the germline V gene. The J segment lost 6 bases and the V segment lost 6 bases, leaving 12 bases of the junction unmatched. This CDR3 region has 15 residues. Sequenced by immunoSEQ multiplex PCR; TCRdb stores in-frame clones only, minus some. The sample contains roughly 1,900 clones, around 20% of which appear only once. The V gene is TRBV18, the J gene TRBJ2-3; 7 bases are a match to TRBD2. This TCR was recovered from a man aged 40-75 years with stage I lung adenocarcinoma. Sequenced here: lung tumor tissue, sampled before any cancer treatment. The CDR3 loop reads CASSAVAGEWDTQYF. For the CDR3, the DNA is TGTGCCAGCTCCGCGGTGGCGGGAGAGTGGGATACGCAGTATTTT.